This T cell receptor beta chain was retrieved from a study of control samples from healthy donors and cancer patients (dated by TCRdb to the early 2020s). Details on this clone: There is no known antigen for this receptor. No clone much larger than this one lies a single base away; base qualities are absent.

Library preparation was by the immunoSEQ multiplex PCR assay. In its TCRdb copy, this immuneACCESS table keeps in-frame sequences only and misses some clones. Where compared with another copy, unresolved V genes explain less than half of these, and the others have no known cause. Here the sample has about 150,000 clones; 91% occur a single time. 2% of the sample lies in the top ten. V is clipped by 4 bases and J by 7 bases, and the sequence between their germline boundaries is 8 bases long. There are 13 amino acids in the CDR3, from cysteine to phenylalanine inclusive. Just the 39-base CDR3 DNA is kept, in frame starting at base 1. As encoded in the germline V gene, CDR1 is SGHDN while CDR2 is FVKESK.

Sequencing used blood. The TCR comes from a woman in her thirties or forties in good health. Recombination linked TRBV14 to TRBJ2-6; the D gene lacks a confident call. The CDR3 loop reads CASSLLGANVLTF. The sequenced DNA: TGTGCCAGCAGCCTTCTAGGAGCCAACGTCCTGACTTTC.